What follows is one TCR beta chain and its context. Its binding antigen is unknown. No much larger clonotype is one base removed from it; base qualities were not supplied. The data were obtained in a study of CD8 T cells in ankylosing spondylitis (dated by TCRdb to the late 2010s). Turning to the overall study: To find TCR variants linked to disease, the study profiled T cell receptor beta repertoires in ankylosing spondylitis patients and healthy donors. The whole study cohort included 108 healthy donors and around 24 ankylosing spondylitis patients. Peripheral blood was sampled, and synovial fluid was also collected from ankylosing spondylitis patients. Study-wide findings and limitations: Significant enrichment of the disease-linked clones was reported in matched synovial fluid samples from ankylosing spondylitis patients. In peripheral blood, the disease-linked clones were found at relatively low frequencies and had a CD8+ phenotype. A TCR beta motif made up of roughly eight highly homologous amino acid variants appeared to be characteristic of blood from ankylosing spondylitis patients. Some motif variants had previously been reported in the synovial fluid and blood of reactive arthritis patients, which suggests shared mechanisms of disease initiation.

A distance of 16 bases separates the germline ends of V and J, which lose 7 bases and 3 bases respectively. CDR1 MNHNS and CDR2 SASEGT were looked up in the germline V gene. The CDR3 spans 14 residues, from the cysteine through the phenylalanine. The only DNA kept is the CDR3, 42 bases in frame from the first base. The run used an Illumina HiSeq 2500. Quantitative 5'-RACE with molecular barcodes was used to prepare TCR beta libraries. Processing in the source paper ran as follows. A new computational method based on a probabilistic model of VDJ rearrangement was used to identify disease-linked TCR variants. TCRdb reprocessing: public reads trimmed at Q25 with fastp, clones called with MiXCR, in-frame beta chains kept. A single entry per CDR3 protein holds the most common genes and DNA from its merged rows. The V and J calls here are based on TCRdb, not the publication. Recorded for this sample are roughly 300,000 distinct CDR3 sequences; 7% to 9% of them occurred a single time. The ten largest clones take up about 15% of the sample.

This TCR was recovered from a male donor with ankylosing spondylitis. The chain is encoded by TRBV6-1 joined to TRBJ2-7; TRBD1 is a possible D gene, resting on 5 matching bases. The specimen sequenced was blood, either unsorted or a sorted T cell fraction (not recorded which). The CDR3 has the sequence CASTRPGASYEQYF. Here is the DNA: TGTGCCAGCACTCGGCCTGGGGCTAGCTACGAGCAGTACTTC.